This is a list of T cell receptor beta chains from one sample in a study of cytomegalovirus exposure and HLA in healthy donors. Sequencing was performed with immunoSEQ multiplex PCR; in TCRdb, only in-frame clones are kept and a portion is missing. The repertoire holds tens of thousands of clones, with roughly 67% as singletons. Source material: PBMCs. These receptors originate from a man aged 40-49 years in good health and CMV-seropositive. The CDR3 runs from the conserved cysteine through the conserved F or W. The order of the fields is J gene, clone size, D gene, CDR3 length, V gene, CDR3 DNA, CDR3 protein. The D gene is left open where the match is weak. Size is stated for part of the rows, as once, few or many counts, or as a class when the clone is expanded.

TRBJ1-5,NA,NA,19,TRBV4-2,TGTGCCAGCAGCCAAGCGGGGGTTCAGGGCCCATTTAGCAATCAGCCCCAGCATTTT,CASSQAGVQGPFSNQPQHF
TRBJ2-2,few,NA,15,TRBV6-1,TGTGCCAGCAGTGCGTCAGGGTATCGGACCGGGGAGCTGTTTTTT,CASSASGYRTGELFF
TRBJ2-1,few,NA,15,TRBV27,TGTGCCAGCAGTTTCCTGGGGACTCTGACCAATGAGCAGTTCTTC,CASSFLGTLTNEQFF
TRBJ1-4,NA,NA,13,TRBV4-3,TGCGCCAGCAGCCAAGGGCCGGGGGAGGAACTGTTTTTT,CASSQGPGEELFF
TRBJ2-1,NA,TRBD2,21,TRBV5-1,TGCGCCAGCAGCTTGGGGGAAAAAAGGACTAGCGGGATCGGCTCCTACAATGAGCAGTTCTTC,CASSLGEKRTSGIGSYNEQFF
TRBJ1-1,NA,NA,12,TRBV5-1,TGCGCCAGTACCGAGGGGGGGGCCGAAGCTTTCTTT,CASTEGGAEAFF
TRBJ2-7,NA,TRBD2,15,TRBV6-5,TGTGCCAGCAGGTTCCGGGGGGGGAGCTCCTACGAGCAGTACTTC,CASRFRGGSSYEQYF
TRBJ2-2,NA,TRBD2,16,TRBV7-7,TGTGCTAGCAGCCCTTTGCCCGGGGAGGGTACCGGGGAGCTGTTTTTT,CASSPLPGEGTGELFF
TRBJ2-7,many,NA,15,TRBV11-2,TGTGCCAGCAGGAGAGGGGGTCAGGGCCCCTACGAGCAGTACTTC,CASRRGGQGPYEQYF
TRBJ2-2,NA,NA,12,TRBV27,TGTGCCAGCAGTTTGTCGGCCGGGGAGCTGTTTTTT,CASSLSAGELFF
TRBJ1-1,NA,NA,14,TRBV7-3,TGTGCCAGCAGCTTAACGACAGGGAACACTGAAGCTTTCTTT,CASSLTTGNTEAFF
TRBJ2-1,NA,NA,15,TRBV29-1,TGCAGCGGTGACCTGCGTCTCTGGTCCTACAATGAGCAGTTCTTC,CSGDLRLWSYNEQFF
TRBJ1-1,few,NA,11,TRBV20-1,TGCAGTGTCCCGGTGAACGCTGAAGCTTTCTTT,CSVPVNAEAFF
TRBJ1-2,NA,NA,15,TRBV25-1,TGTGCCAGCAGTGAATACGGGACGGGGGGAGACGGCTACACCTTC,CASSEYGTGGDGYTF
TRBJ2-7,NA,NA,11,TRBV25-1,TGTGCGTCCAGGGGACCCTACGAGCAGTACTTC,CASRGPYEQYF
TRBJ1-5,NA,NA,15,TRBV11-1,TGTGCCAGCAGCTTATCGGGGGATGGCAATCAGCCCCAGCATTTT,CASSLSGDGNQPQHF
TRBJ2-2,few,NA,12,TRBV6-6,TGTGCCAGCAGTTACGCCTACGGGGAGCTGTTTTTT,CASSYAYGELFF
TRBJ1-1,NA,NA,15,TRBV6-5,TGTGCCAGCAGTTACTCGAATGGCATGAACACTGAAGCTTTCTTT,CASSYSNGMNTEAFF
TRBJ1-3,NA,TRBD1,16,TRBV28,TGTGCCAGCAGGAACAGGGGCCGTCTCTCTGGAAACACCATATATTTT,CASRNRGRLSGNTIYF
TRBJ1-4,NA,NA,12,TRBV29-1,TGCAGCGTTGGGGAGGGGCCCAGGAAACTGTTTTTT,CSVGEGPRKLFF
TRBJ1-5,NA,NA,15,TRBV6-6,TGTGCCAGCAACCTCGGCAGGCCTGGCAATCAGCCCCAGCATTTT,CASNLGRPGNQPQHF
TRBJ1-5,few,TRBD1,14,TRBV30,TGTGCCTGGACTTTCCGGACAGGGAATCAGCCCCAGCATTTT,CAWTFRTGNQPQHF
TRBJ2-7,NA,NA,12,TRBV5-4,TGTGCCAGCAGCTTCGACAGTTACGAGCAGTACTTC,CASSFDSYEQYF
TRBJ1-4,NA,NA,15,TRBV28,TGTGCCAGCAGTTTCGACAGGACAACTAATGAAAAACTGTTTTTT,CASSFDRTTNEKLFF
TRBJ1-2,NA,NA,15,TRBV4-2,TGTGCCAGCAGCCAAGAAAGCGACAGAGACTATGGCTACACCTTC,CASSQESDRDYGYTF
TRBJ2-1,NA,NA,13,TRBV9,TGTGCTAGCAGCCTTATACTAGGTGGTGAGCAGTTCTTC,CASSLILGGEQFF
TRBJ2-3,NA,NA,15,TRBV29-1,TGCAGCGTTGAAGATGAGGCCAGGGGAACAGATACGCAGTATTTT,CSVEDEARGTDTQYF
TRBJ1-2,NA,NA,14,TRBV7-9,TGTGCCAGCAGCTTAGCGTTGGGGGCCACCAGCTACACCTTC,CASSLALGATSYTF
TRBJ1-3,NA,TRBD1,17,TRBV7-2,TGTGCCAGCAGCCGATCCCGGGACAGGGGGTCTGGAAACACCATATATTTT,CASSRSRDRGSGNTIYF
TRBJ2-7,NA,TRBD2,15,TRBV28,TGTGCCAGCAGTTTTCCCCAGCGGGAGAACTACGAGCAGTACTTC,CASSFPQRENYEQYF
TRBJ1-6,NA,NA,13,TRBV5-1,TGCGCCAGCAGCTCACTAGGAAGATCACCCCTCCACTTT,CASSSLGRSPLHF
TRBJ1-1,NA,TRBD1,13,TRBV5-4,TGTGCCAGCAGCTCCGGACAGGGAATAGAAGCTTTCTTT,CASSSGQGIEAFF
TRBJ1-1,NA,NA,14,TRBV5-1,TGCGCCAGCAGCTTTGGACAGAAGAACACTGAAGCTTTCTTT,CASSFGQKNTEAFF
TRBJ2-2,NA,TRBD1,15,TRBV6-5,TGTGCCAGCAGTTACTATGGGACAGGGACCGGGGAGCTGTTTTTT,CASSYYGTGTGELFF
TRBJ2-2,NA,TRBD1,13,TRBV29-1,TGCAGCGTGGACAGGGGAGACACCGGGGAGCTGTTTTTT,CSVDRGDTGELFF
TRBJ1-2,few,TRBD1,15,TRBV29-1,TGCAGCGTTGAAGATGTACGACAGGGATCCTATGGCTACACCTTC,CSVEDVRQGSYGYTF
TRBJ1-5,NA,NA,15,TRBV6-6,TGTGCCAGCAGTTACGAGGGAAGGTGGAATCAGCCCCAGCATTTT,CASSYEGRWNQPQHF
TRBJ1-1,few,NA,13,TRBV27,TGTGCCAGCAACTATGGGGGGGGAACTGAAGCTTTCTTT,CASNYGGGTEAFF
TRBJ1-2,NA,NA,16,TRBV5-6,TGTGCCAGCAGCTTGGCCGAGGGCTGGACCAACTATGGCTACACCTTC,CASSLAEGWTNYGYTF
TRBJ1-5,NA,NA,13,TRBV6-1,TGTGCCAGCAAGGCGGGGCTGGATCAGCCCCAGCATTTT,CASKAGLDQPQHF
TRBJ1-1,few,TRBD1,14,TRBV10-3,TGTGCCATCAGTGAACGGGACAGCAACACTGAAGCTTTCTTT,CAISERDSNTEAFF
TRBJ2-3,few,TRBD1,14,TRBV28,TGTGCCAGCGGTTACAGGGGAATCACAGATACGCAGTATTTT,CASGYRGITDTQYF
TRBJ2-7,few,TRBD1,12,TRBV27,TGTGCTAGTAGGGTCCGACAGGGTGAGCAGTACTTC,CASRVRQGEQYF
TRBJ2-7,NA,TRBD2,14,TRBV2,TGTGCCAGCAGTGTAACTAGCGGGGGCTACGAGCAGTACTTC,CASSVTSGGYEQYF
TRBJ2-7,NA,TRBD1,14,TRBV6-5,TGTGCCAGCAGCCCCATTGGGGAGAGACAGGGGGCGGACTTC,CASSPIGERQGADF
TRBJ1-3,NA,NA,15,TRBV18,TGTGCCAGCTCACCACCCGGGGTAGCTGGAAACACCATATATTTT,CASSPPGVAGNTIYF
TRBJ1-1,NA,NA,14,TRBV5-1,TGCGCCAGCAGCGATCAAGGCGGGGAGACTGAAGCTTTCTTT,CASSDQGGETEAFF
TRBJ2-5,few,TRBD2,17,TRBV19,TGTGCCAGTAGTATAATCAGAGCGGGAGGCCGCCGAGAGACCCAGTACTTC,CASSIIRAGGRRETQYF
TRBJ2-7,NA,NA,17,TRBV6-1,TGTGCCAGCAGTGAAGGAACTACAGGGACCCTTAACTACGAGCAGTACTTC,CASSEGTTGTLNYEQYF
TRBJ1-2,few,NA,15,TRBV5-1,TGCGCCAGCAGCTTGGCCACGGCAGCCCAGGGAGGCTACACCTTC,CASSLATAAQGGYTF
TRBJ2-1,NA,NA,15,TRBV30,TGTGCCTGGAGTGGTTCGGGGGGCATCTACAATGAGCAGTTCTTC,CAWSGSGGIYNEQFF
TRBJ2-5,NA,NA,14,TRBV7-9,TGTGCCAGCATAAATGACAAGGGGGGGGAGACCCAGTACTTC,CASINDKGGETQYF
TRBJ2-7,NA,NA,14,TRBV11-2,TGTGCCAGCAGCTTAGAGGGAGTTGGTTACGAGCAGTACTTC,CASSLEGVGYEQYF
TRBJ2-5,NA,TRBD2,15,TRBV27,TGTGCCAGCAGTCCTAGCGGGGGGTACCAAGAGACCCAGTACTTC,CASSPSGGYQETQYF
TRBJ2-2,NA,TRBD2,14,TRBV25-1,TGTGCCAGCAGTGTGCCTGGGGGGGTGGGGGAGCTGTTTTTT,CASSVPGGVGELFF
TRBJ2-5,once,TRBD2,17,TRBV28,TGTGCCAGCAGTTCGATAAGACTAGCGGGAGTTATGGAGACCCAGTACTTC,CASSSIRLAGVMETQYF
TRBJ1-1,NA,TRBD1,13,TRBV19,TGTGCCAGTAGTATAGACAGGGGACAGGGGGCTTTCTTT,CASSIDRGQGAFF
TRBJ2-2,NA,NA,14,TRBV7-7,TGTGCTACCCGACTACAGGGGAACACCGGGGAGCTGTTTTTT,CATRLQGNTGELFF
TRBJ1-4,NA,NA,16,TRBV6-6,TGTGCCAGCAGTTACGGCTCCCCAGGGATTAATGAAAAACTGTTTTTT,CASSYGSPGINEKLFF